One sample yielded the 5 T cell receptor beta chains listed below, sequenced in a study of T cell responses to AZD1222 COVID-19 vaccine. Libraries were prepared by immunoSEQ multiplex PCR; TCRdb keeps only in-frame clonotypes and omits some of them. The sample gives roughly 120,000 clones, 85% to 90% of which show up once; around 7.1% is in the top ten. The starting material was peripheral blood, obtained 28 days after the second AZD1222 dose. The receptors shown here come from an adult who received the AZD1222 COVID-19 vaccine.

A few counts support this clone. V usage is TRBV7-9 and J usage is TRBJ1-1, with a weak D call TRBD1 (6 bases). V was cut by 0 bases and J by 1 base, with 9 bases left in between. The CDR3 runs 15 residues. Germline assignment: CDR1 SEHNR and CDR2 FQNEAQ (reference sequence). The DNA for the CDR3 is TGTGCCAGCAGCTTAGCGGGAGGGGGGAACACTGAAGCTTTCTTT. This translates into CASSLAGGGNTEAFF.

This clone was counted a single time. The genes are TRBV5-4 and TRBJ2-1; possibly TRBD1 or TRBD2 for D (5 bases each). Between the trimmed V and J ends, which lost 5 bases and 0 bases, there was a span of 18 bases. This CDR3 region has 17 residues. Germline V CDR1 and CDR2: SGHNT, YYREEE (reference sequence). In DNA, the CDR3 is TGTGCCAGCAGGCCCCAGCCGGGACCCAGCTCCTACAATGAGCAGTTCTTC. Encoded protein: CASRPQPGPSSYNEQFF. The full variable domain, completed using reference TRBV5-4 and TRBJ2-1, is ETGVTQSPTHLIKTRGQQVTLRCSSQSGHNTVSWYQQALGQGPQFIFQYYREEENGRGNFPPRFSGLQFPNYSSELNVNALELDDSALYLCASRPQPGPSSYNEQFFGPGTRLTVL.

V is TRBV6-5 and J is TRBJ1-6; TRBD1 matches 7 bases. The germline V gene has CDR1 MNHEY and CDR2 SVGAGI. The ends lost 0 bases at V and 8 bases at J; junction bases unmatched: 4. The length of the CDR3 is 15 residues. The CDR3 region is CASSYSRGGDSPLHF. CDR3 in DNA: TGTGCCAGCAGTTACTCGAGAGGGGGCGATTCACCCCTCCACTTT.

The chain combines TRBV2 with TRBJ1-4, with D possibly matching TRBD1 (6 bases). The CDR3 contains 14 residues. CDR1 is SNHLY, CDR2 FYNNEI, per germline. The V gene lost 7 bases and the J gene lost 0 bases, with 9 bases spanning the gap. The DNA for the CDR3 is TGTGCCAGCAAATCAGGGGCAACTAATGAAAAACTGTTTTTT. Its protein product is CASKSGATNEKLFF. Full variable domain (rest looked up from reference TRBV2 and TRBJ1-4): EPEVTQTPSHQVTQMGQEVILRCVPISNHLYFYWYRQILGQKVEFLVSFYNNEISEKSEIFDDQFSVERPDGSNFTLKIRSTKLEDSAMYFCASKSGATNEKLFFGSGTQLSVL.

The V and J genes are TRBV4-3 and TRBJ1-3; 9 bases line up with TRBD1. There are 17 residues in the CDR3. Germline CDR1 is LGHNA and CDR2 is YSLEER. Trimming at V came to 1 base and at J to 2 bases, leaving 6 bases not matched to a gene. The CDR3 DNA reads TGCGCCAGCAGCCAAGGGACCGGGACAGGGACTGGAAACACCATATATTTT. Translating gives CASSQGTGTGTGNTIYF.